Included here is one TCR beta chain sequence, with context. This sample stems from a study of early T cells in non-severe SARS-CoV-2 infection. Study as a whole: The chains were unpaired, and the sequenced material was bulk RNA from unsorted whole blood.

Germline lookup yields CDR1 MNHEY and CDR2 SMNVEV (reference sequence). Trimming took 4 bases from V and 8 from J; bases not matched to a gene: 10. This CDR3 has 14 residues. TCRdb re-derived calls from the 5' RACE reads in MiXCR, one entry per CDR3 protein. The sample has 40,000 to 55,000 distinct CDR3 sequences, 6.5% to 9.5% seen once; the top ten hold 5.8%. The sample consisted of whole blood. This chain uses TRBV27 with TRBJ1-1, with 7 bases lining up with TRBD1. This TCR derives from an adult who was a healthcare worker with PCR-confirmed SARS-CoV-2 infection or an uninfected control (not recorded which). In DNA form, the CDR3 reads TGTGCCAGCAGTTCGACAGGGATCCCTTTAGAAGCTTTCTTT. This encodes CASSSTGIPLEAFF.